A selection of T cell receptor beta chains follows, all from one sample in a study of blood T cell repertoires in COVID-19. Libraries were prepared by immunoSEQ multiplex PCR; TCRdb keeps only in-frame clonotypes and omits some of them. The sample comprises under 300,000 clones, 82% of which are singletons, and 4.9% rests with the top ten. Sequencing input: peripheral blood. Receptors were obtained from a woman aged 80 or over with active or convalescent COVID-19. Both conserved end residues are part of each CDR3. Each record gives: J gene, V gene, D gene, clone size, CDR3 protein, CDR3 DNA. The D gene is left open where the match is weak. Clone sizes are given selectively: once, few, many, or a class where the clone is expanded.

J: TRBJ2-7; V: TRBV15; D: .; size: few; CDR3: CATSRPGPYEQYF; DNA: TGTGCCACCAGCAGACCGGGTCCCTACGAGCAGTACTTC
J: TRBJ1-1; V: TRBV30; D: .; size: .; CDR3: CAWTNGVNTEAFF; DNA: TGTGCCTGGACCAACGGAGTGAACACTGAAGCTTTCTTT
J: TRBJ2-7; V: TRBV18; D: TRBD1; size: .; CDR3: CASSPQGQGLPYEQYF; DNA: TGTGCCAGCTCACCTCAAGGACAGGGCCTACCCTACGAGCAGTACTTC
J: TRBJ1-1; V: TRBV6-5; D: .; size: few; CDR3: CASSYSAGVTEAFF; DNA: TGTGCCAGCAGTTACTCTGCAGGTGTCACTGAAGCTTTCTTT
J: TRBJ2-2; V: TRBV5-1; D: TRBD2; size: .; CDR3: CASSATIAGVSGELFF; DNA: TGCGCCAGCAGCGCGACTATAGCGGGAGTCAGCGGGGAGCTGTTTTTT
J: TRBJ1-1; V: TRBV3-1/TRBV3-2; D: .; size: .; CDR3: CASSRLGGDTEAFF; DNA: TGTGCCAGCAGCCGCCTCGGGGGAGACACTGAAGCTTTCTTT
J: TRBJ1-5; V: TRBV18; D: TRBD1; size: once; CDR3: CASSPGQRQPQHF; DNA: TGTGCCAGCTCCCCGGGACAGAGACAGCCCCAGCATTTT
J: TRBJ2-1; V: TRBV3-1/TRBV3-2; D: TRBD2; size: .; CDR3: CASSQEGTSGLSSYNEQFF; DNA: TGTGCCAGCAGCCAAGAGGGGACTAGCGGGCTTAGCTCCTACAATGAGCAGTTCTTC
J: TRBJ2-5; V: TRBV18; D: TRBD2; size: .; CDR3: CASSPGGQETQYF; DNA: TGTGCCAGCTCACCGGGAGGGCAAGAGACCCAGTACTTC
J: TRBJ2-2; V: TRBV10-3; D: .; size: .; CDR3: CAISAEGFTGELFF; DNA: TGTGCCATCAGTGCCGAGGGCTTCACCGGGGAGCTGTTTTTT
J: TRBJ1-2; V: TRBV6-5; D: TRBD1; size: once; CDR3: CASTAWTGPLSGYTF; DNA: TGTGCCAGCACCGCTTGGACAGGGCCTTTGAGTGGCTACACCTTC
J: TRBJ2-3; V: TRBV6-5; D: TRBD2; size: .; CDR3: CASRGRGVSTQYF; DNA: TGTGCCAGCAGAGGGCGGGGGGTATCTACGCAGTATTTT
J: TRBJ1-6; V: TRBV6-1; D: .; size: .; CDR3: CASSEIRSSYNSPLHF; DNA: TGTGCCAGCAGTGAAATTAGGAGCTCCTATAATTCACCCCTCCACTTT
J: TRBJ1-2; V: TRBV6-5; D: .; size: few; CDR3: CASSPGANYGYTF; DNA: TGTGCCAGCAGTCCGGGAGCTAACTATGGCTACACCTTC
J: TRBJ2-1; V: TRBV5-6; D: .; size: .; CDR3: CASSFTVSNEQFF; DNA: TGTGCCAGCAGCTTTACGGTGTCGAATGAGCAGTTCTTC
J: TRBJ1-2; V: TRBV28; D: .; size: few; CDR3: CASTPTSANYGYTF; DNA: TGTGCCAGCACCCCCACGTCGGCTAACTATGGCTACACCTTC
J: TRBJ2-2; V: TRBV27; D: .; size: once; CDR3: CASTNPQGPGELFF; DNA: TGTGCCAGCACCAACCCCCAGGGCCCCGGGGAGCTGTTTTTT
J: TRBJ2-3; V: TRBV10-3; D: .; size: .; CDR3: CAISENPSADTQYF; DNA: TGTGCCATCAGTGAGAACCCGAGCGCAGATACGCAGTATTTT
J: TRBJ2-7; V: TRBV7-2; D: .; size: .; CDR3: CASSLQGGYEQYF; DNA: TGTGCCAGCAGCTTACAGGGAGGCTACGAGCAGTACTTC
J: TRBJ2-3; V: TRBV6-6; D: .; size: .; CDR3: CASSPRGLAVTDTQYF; DNA: TGTGCCAGCAGCCCGCGGGGGCTGGCGGTCACAGATACGCAGTATTTT
J: TRBJ1-1; V: TRBV30; D: .; size: .; CDR3: CAWTTGMNTEAFF; DNA: TGTGCCTGGACCACAGGGATGAACACTGAAGCTTTCTTT
J: TRBJ2-3; V: TRBV18; D: .; size: .; CDR3: CASSPQGPSTDTQYF; DNA: TGTGCCAGCTCACCTCAGGGGCCAAGCACAGATACGCAGTATTTT
J: TRBJ1-1; V: TRBV5-1; D: .; size: .; CDR3: CASSLEGGNTEAFF; DNA: TGCGCCAGCAGCTTGGAAGGGGGAAACACTGAAGCTTTCTTT
J: TRBJ1-3; V: TRBV28; D: .; size: .; CDR3: CASSLHGEAGNTIYF; DNA: TGTGCCAGCAGTTTACACGGAGAGGCGGGAAACACCATATATTTT